The TCR beta chain under discussion was sequenced for a study of blood T cell repertoires in COVID-19. For the study at large: Acute and convalescent COVID-19 samples came from the United States, Italy and Spain. PBMCs, B-cell-depleted T cells, or T cells were the source of the cDNA or gDNA that made up the material.

This clone has only one observation. CDR3 length: 12 residues. Germline-derived CDR1 and CDR2 are LGHDT and YNNKEL (reference sequence). The V end lost 4 bases, the J end lost 7 bases, and 10 bases lay between the germline ends. Original data processing: Cell counts per sample came from amplifying reference gene primers. Sequenced by immunoSEQ multiplex PCR; TCRdb stores in-frame clones only, minus some. That table supplies the V and J calls and clone size; D and trimming were determined from the DNA. The sample lists 200,000 to 250,000 clones, around three quarters occurring once. This chain joins TRBV3-1 (or the pseudogene TRBV3-2) and TRBJ1-1, with a weak D call TRBD1 (6 bases). This TCR was recovered from a woman in her 70s with acute or convalescent COVID-19. Input material: peripheral blood. The CDR3 sequence: CASSLGGLEAFF. Written as DNA, the CDR3 is TGTGCCAGCAGCCTGGGGGGGCTTGAAGCTTTCTTT.